Listed below are T cell receptor beta chains from one sample, sequenced in a study of cytomegalovirus exposure and HLA in healthy donors. Clones were sequenced by immunoSEQ multiplex PCR, and TCRdb holds only the in-frame ones, with some missing. The repertoire holds roughly 120,000 clones, with roughly 80% as singletons. The sequenced sample was PBMCs. All receptors come from a woman in her thirties or forties in good health and CMV-seronegative. CDR3s include the opening cysteine and the closing phenylalanine or tryptophan. A D gene is named only where the DNA matches it firmly. Size tells how often a clone was seen (once, few, many) or the class of an expanded clone, and some rows leave it out.

CDR3aa: CASSEGQGPNTEAFF
CDR3nt: TGTGCCAGCAGTGAGGGACAGGGGCCGAACACTGAAGCTTTCTTT
len: 15
j_gene: TRBJ1-1
v_gene: TRBV25-1
d_gene: TRBD1
abundance: .

CDR3aa: CASSTRTGPSSYNSPLHF
CDR3nt: TGTGCCAGCAGCACCAGGACAGGACCAAGCTCCTATAATTCACCCCTCCACTTT
len: 18
j_gene: TRBJ1-6
v_gene: TRBV7-2
d_gene: TRBD1
abundance: .

CDR3aa: CASSILGDRGPPTLGSPLHF
CDR3nt: TGTGCCAGTAGTATATTAGGGGACAGGGGGCCTCCGACCCTTGGTTCACCCCTCCACTTT
len: 20
j_gene: TRBJ1-6
v_gene: TRBV19
d_gene: TRBD1
abundance: .

CDR3aa: CAISGRENTEAFF
CDR3nt: TGTGCCATCAGTGGGAGGGAGAACACTGAAGCTTTCTTT
len: 13
j_gene: TRBJ1-1
v_gene: TRBV10-3
d_gene: .
abundance: once

CDR3aa: CASSPRTADQPQHF
CDR3nt: TGTGCCAGCAGCCCAAGGACAGCTGATCAGCCCCAGCATTTT
len: 14
j_gene: TRBJ1-5
v_gene: TRBV27
d_gene: .
abundance: .

CDR3aa: CASSERWAGGSSYEQYF
CDR3nt: TGTGCCAGCAGTGAAAGGTGGGCGGGAGGAAGCTCCTACGAGCAGTACTTC
len: 17
j_gene: TRBJ2-7
v_gene: TRBV6-1
d_gene: TRBD2
abundance: .

CDR3aa: CASSPPRDRLTGELFF
CDR3nt: TGTGCCAGCTCACCACCGAGGGACAGGCTTACCGGGGAGCTGTTTTTT
len: 16
j_gene: TRBJ2-2
v_gene: TRBV18
d_gene: TRBD1
abundance: .

CDR3aa: CASSKLAGRTDTQYF
CDR3nt: TGTGCCAGCAGCAAACTAGCGGGTCGCACAGATACGCAGTATTTT
len: 15
j_gene: TRBJ2-3
v_gene: TRBV7-2
d_gene: TRBD2
abundance: .

CDR3aa: CASRRASALGNTIYF
CDR3nt: TGTGCCAGTCGGAGGGCCTCCGCTCTCGGAAACACCATATATTTT
len: 15
j_gene: TRBJ1-3
v_gene: TRBV19
d_gene: .
abundance: .

CDR3aa: CASSQTSGSFGEQYF
CDR3nt: TGTGCCAGCAGCCAGACTAGCGGGAGTTTCGGCGAGCAGTACTTC
len: 15
j_gene: TRBJ2-7
v_gene: TRBV2
d_gene: TRBD2
abundance: .

CDR3aa: CASSEEQDTTDTQYF
CDR3nt: TGTGCCAGCAGTGAGGAACAGGATACCACAGATACGCAGTATTTT
len: 15
j_gene: TRBJ2-3
v_gene: TRBV25-1
d_gene: .
abundance: .

CDR3aa: CASSSPGQKNTEAFF
CDR3nt: TGTGCCAGCAGCTCCCCGGGACAGAAGAACACTGAAGCTTTCTTT
len: 15
j_gene: TRBJ1-1
v_gene: TRBV11-2
d_gene: TRBD1
abundance: few

CDR3aa: CASSPPGGGAGYTF
CDR3nt: TGTGCCAGCTCACCACCAGGCGGGGGAGCTGGCTACACCTTC
len: 14
j_gene: TRBJ1-2
v_gene: TRBV18
d_gene: .
abundance: .

CDR3aa: CASSTPDSIRSYGYTF
CDR3nt: TGTGCCAGCAGCACCCCGGACAGCATCCGATCCTATGGCTACACCTTC
len: 16
j_gene: TRBJ1-2
v_gene: TRBV7-9
d_gene: .
abundance: .

CDR3aa: CASSPRTSGSIYEQYF
CDR3nt: TGTGCCAGCAGCCCTCGGACTAGCGGGAGTATATACGAGCAGTACTTC
len: 16
j_gene: TRBJ2-7
v_gene: TRBV7-2
d_gene: TRBD2
abundance: .

CDR3aa: CASSTGNTIYF
CDR3nt: TGTGCCAGCAGTACAGGAAACACCATATATTTT
len: 11
j_gene: TRBJ1-3
v_gene: TRBV6-6
d_gene: .
abundance: few

CDR3aa: CASSDLGGFQAFF
CDR3nt: TGTGCCAGCAGTGACCTAGGGGGATTTCAAGCTTTCTTT
len: 13
j_gene: TRBJ1-1
v_gene: TRBV2
d_gene: .
abundance: .

CDR3aa: CASSIDSLTSGVTYEQYF
CDR3nt: TGTGCCAGTAGTATAGATTCCTTGACTAGCGGGGTCACCTACGAGCAGTACTTC
len: 18
j_gene: TRBJ2-7
v_gene: TRBV19
d_gene: TRBD2
abundance: .

CDR3aa: CATKVGSYNEQFF
CDR3nt: TGTGCCACGAAGGTCGGGTCCTACAATGAGCAGTTCTTC
len: 13
j_gene: TRBJ2-1
v_gene: TRBV7-2
d_gene: .
abundance: .

CDR3aa: CASSPNRLSPSYEQYF
CDR3nt: TGTGCCAGCAGCCCTAACCGACTAAGTCCCTCCTACGAGCAGTACTTC
len: 16
j_gene: TRBJ2-7
v_gene: TRBV13
d_gene: .
abundance: .

CDR3aa: CASSWRPNYEQYF
CDR3nt: TGTGCCAGCAGTTGGCGGCCTAACTACGAGCAGTACTTC
len: 13
j_gene: TRBJ2-7
v_gene: TRBV27
d_gene: .
abundance: .

CDR3aa: CASSSNRQGGEKLFF
CDR3nt: TGTGCCAGCAGCTCTAACAGACAGGGGGGAGAAAAACTGTTTTTT
len: 15
j_gene: TRBJ1-4
v_gene: TRBV13
d_gene: TRBD1
abundance: once

CDR3aa: CASSQGSGGRETQYF
CDR3nt: TGCGCCAGCAGCCAAGGAAGCGGGGGGAGGGAGACCCAGTACTTC
len: 15
j_gene: TRBJ2-5
v_gene: TRBV4-1
d_gene: TRBD2
abundance: .

CDR3aa: CASSPQGTGGTEAFF
CDR3nt: TGTGCCAGCAGCCCCCAGGGGACGGGGGGCACTGAAGCTTTCTTT
len: 15
j_gene: TRBJ1-1
v_gene: TRBV7-2
d_gene: .
abundance: .

CDR3aa: CASSGAETSQETQYF
CDR3nt: TGCGCCAGCAGCGGGGCGGAGACTTCCCAAGAGACCCAGTACTTC
len: 15
j_gene: TRBJ2-5
v_gene: TRBV5-1
d_gene: .
abundance: .

CDR3aa: CSVSSVTGELFF
CDR3nt: TGCAGCGTATCCAGTGTCACCGGGGAGCTGTTTTTT
len: 12
j_gene: TRBJ2-2
v_gene: TRBV29-1
d_gene: .
abundance: .

CDR3aa: CASSPSRRILHSYEQYF
CDR3nt: TGTGCCAGCAGCCCTAGCCGCCGAATTCTCCACTCCTACGAGCAGTACTTC
len: 17
j_gene: TRBJ2-7
v_gene: TRBV11-2
d_gene: .
abundance: .

CDR3aa: CASSLDRTGNGYTF
CDR3nt: TGTGCCAGCAGCCTCGACCGGACAGGGAACGGCTACACCTTC
len: 14
j_gene: TRBJ1-2
v_gene: TRBV7-8
d_gene: TRBD1
abundance: .

CDR3aa: CASRSDRIEQPQHF
CDR3nt: TGTGCCAGTAGATCGGACAGGATCGAGCAGCCCCAGCATTTT
len: 14
j_gene: TRBJ1-5
v_gene: TRBV19
d_gene: TRBD1
abundance: .

CDR3aa: CASRRQGGGTEAFF
CDR3nt: TGTGCCAGCAGGCGACAGGGGGGCGGGACTGAAGCTTTCTTT
len: 14
j_gene: TRBJ1-1
v_gene: TRBV28
d_gene: TRBD1
abundance: .

CDR3aa: CASSNWGQSYEQHF
CDR3nt: TGTGCCAGCAGCAACTGGGGACAGAGCTACGAGCAGCACTTC
len: 14
j_gene: TRBJ2-7
v_gene: TRBV7-9
d_gene: TRBD1
abundance: .

CDR3aa: CASSLGTGVYEQYF
CDR3nt: TGTGCCAGCAGCCTCGGGACAGGGGTTTACGAGCAGTACTTC
len: 14
j_gene: TRBJ2-7
v_gene: TRBV27
d_gene: TRBD1
abundance: .

CDR3aa: CASSPTSGSPYEQYF
CDR3nt: TGCGCCAGCAGCCCGACTAGCGGGAGCCCCTACGAGCAGTACTTC
len: 15
j_gene: TRBJ2-7
v_gene: TRBV5-1
d_gene: TRBD2
abundance: .

CDR3aa: CASSDRDREYGYTF
CDR3nt: TGTGCCAGCAGTGACCGGGACAGGGAATATGGCTACACCTTC
len: 14
j_gene: TRBJ1-2
v_gene: TRBV6-4
d_gene: TRBD1
abundance: .

CDR3aa: CASTTPGGWGNTIYF
CDR3nt: TGTGCCAGCACCACCCCGGGAGGGTGGGGAAACACCATATATTTT
len: 15
j_gene: TRBJ1-3
v_gene: TRBV6-4
d_gene: .
abundance: many

CDR3aa: CASTRDRTNEAFF
CDR3nt: TGTGCCAGCACTAGGGACAGGACTAATGAAGCTTTCTTT
len: 13
j_gene: TRBJ1-1
v_gene: TRBV2
d_gene: TRBD1
abundance: .

CDR3aa: CASSLGQVGTIYF
CDR3nt: TGTGCCAGCAGTTTAGGACAGGTCGGCACCATATATTTT
len: 13
j_gene: TRBJ1-3
v_gene: TRBV28
d_gene: TRBD1
abundance: .

CDR3aa: CASSALAGSTDTQYF
CDR3nt: TGTGCCAGCAGTGCTTTAGCTGGTAGCACAGATACGCAGTATTTT
len: 15
j_gene: TRBJ2-3
v_gene: TRBV6-4
d_gene: .
abundance: .

CDR3aa: CASSLGLALPDEQFF
CDR3nt: TGCGCCAGCAGCTTGGGGCTAGCACTCCCAGACGAGCAGTTCTTC
len: 15
j_gene: TRBJ2-1
v_gene: TRBV5-1
d_gene: .
abundance: .

CDR3aa: CASSSGQQETQYF
CDR3nt: TGTGCCAGCTCATCGGGACAGCAAGAGACCCAGTACTTC
len: 13
j_gene: TRBJ2-5
v_gene: TRBV18
d_gene: TRBD1
abundance: .

CDR3aa: CASSRDTAGSPLHF
CDR3nt: TGTGCCAGCAGTAGAGACACGGCGGGCTCACCCCTCCACTTT
len: 14
j_gene: TRBJ1-6
v_gene: TRBV27
d_gene: .
abundance: .

CDR3aa: CASSPTRVSGNTIYF
CDR3nt: TGTGCCAGTAGCCCGACGAGGGTTTCTGGAAACACCATATATTTT
len: 15
j_gene: TRBJ1-3
v_gene: TRBV19
d_gene: .
abundance: few

CDR3aa: CASSPGVANYGYTF
CDR3nt: TGTGCCAGCAGCCCCGGGGTAGCTAACTATGGCTACACCTTC
len: 14
j_gene: TRBJ1-2
v_gene: TRBV5-6
d_gene: .
abundance: .

CDR3aa: CASSLGGTGHPYGYTF
CDR3nt: TGCGCCAGCAGCTTGGGGGGGACAGGGCATCCCTATGGCTACACCTTC
len: 16
j_gene: TRBJ1-2
v_gene: TRBV5-1
d_gene: TRBD1
abundance: .

CDR3aa: CASSILYRGRIEAFF
CDR3nt: TGTGCCAGTAGTATATTGTACAGGGGTAGGATTGAAGCTTTCTTT
len: 15
j_gene: TRBJ1-1
v_gene: TRBV19
d_gene: TRBD1
abundance: .

CDR3aa: CASSSPDRAYYEQYF
CDR3nt: TGTGCCAGCAGTTCCCCGGACAGGGCCTACTACGAGCAGTACTTC
len: 15
j_gene: TRBJ2-7
v_gene: TRBV27
d_gene: TRBD1
abundance: .

CDR3aa: CASSYKQGALNTEAFF
CDR3nt: TGTGCCAGCAGTTATAAACAGGGGGCCTTGAACACTGAAGCTTTCTTT
len: 16
j_gene: TRBJ1-1
v_gene: TRBV28
d_gene: TRBD1
abundance: .

CDR3aa: CASGWTGSNYGYTF
CDR3nt: TGTGCCAGCGGCTGGACAGGTAGTAACTATGGCTACACCTTC
len: 14
j_gene: TRBJ1-2
v_gene: TRBV28
d_gene: TRBD1
abundance: .